One and the same sample provided the 9 T cell receptor beta chains below, sequenced in a study of T cell responses to AZD1222 COVID-19 vaccine. Sequenced by immunoSEQ multiplex PCR; TCRdb stores in-frame clones only, minus some. Of about 160,000 clones in the sample, roughly nine tenths were seen once. This specimen consisted of peripheral blood, obtained on day 0 of AZD1222 vaccination. Receptors originate from an adult in good health.

The chain couples TRBV19 to TRBJ2-2; no clear D. Trimming left V 2 bases short and J 1 base short, with 5 bases between. The CDR3 extends over 14 amino acids. CDR1 and CDR2 (germline): LNHDA, SQIVND (reference sequence). In nucleotides, the CDR3 is TGTGCCAGTAGTATATACCGGAACACCGGGGAGCTGTTTTTT. The encoded protein is CASSIYRNTGELFF.

The chain recombines TRBV28 with TRBJ1-5, with 10 bases aligning to TRBD1. The CDR3 is 15 amino acids. Germline V CDR1 and CDR2: MDHEN, SYDVKM. With V trimmed by 5 bases and J by 6 bases, 7 bases remained unmatched. The CDR3, as DNA: TGTGCCAGCAGTCGTGGGACAGGGGCTTTTCAGCCCCAGCATTTT. Translating gives CASSRGTGAFQPQHF.

This clone was seen a handful of times. The genes are TRBV3-1 (or the pseudogene TRBV3-2) and TRBJ1-5; unclear D gene. V dropped 1 base and J dropped 0 bases, with 13 bases sitting between them. CDR1 and CDR2 (germline): LGHDT, YNNKEL (reference sequence). The CDR3 is made up of 17 amino acids. This CDR3 is CASSQAPGTYSNQPQHF. CDR3 coding DNA: TGTGCCAGCAGCCAAGCCCCAGGCACCTATAGCAATCAGCCCCAGCATTTT.

The chain couples TRBV7-2 to TRBJ2-1; D is unresolved. In germline, CDR1 is SGHTA, CDR2 FQGNSA. This CDR3 contains 16 residues. The ends were cut back, 5 bases at V and 0 bases at J, with 14 bases in the middle. The CDR3 protein is CASSPGGLSSYNEQFF. The CDR3, as DNA: TGTGCCAGCAGCCCCGGCGGTCTTAGCTCCTACAATGAGCAGTTCTTC.

The J gene is TRBJ1-1, the V gene TRBV3-1 (or the pseudogene TRBV3-2), with D unclear. CDR1 and CDR2 from the germline V gene are LGHDT and YNNKEL (reference sequence). This CDR3 region has 15 residues. Deletions cut 0 bases from V and 1 base from J, with 9 bases between. The DNA for the CDR3 is TGTGCCAGCAGCCAAGACTTAGGGAGGAACACTGAAGCTTTCTTT. The encoded protein is CASSQDLGRNTEAFF.

The genes are TRBV7-2 and TRBJ2-7; TRBD2 aligns across 8 bases. V dropped 5 bases and J dropped 3; count of bases not matched to a gene: 18. The CDR3 covers 18 residues. Germline V CDR1 and CDR2: SGHTA, FQGNSA. The DNA for the CDR3 is TGTGCCAGCAGCCCAAGGGTCGGAGCGGGGGATTTTGGCTACGAGCAGTACTTC. Its translation: CASSPRVGAGDFGYEQYF.

The chain joins TRBV6-2 or TRBV6-3 to TRBJ1-3, with D unresolved. The CDR3 runs to 13 residues. Trimming removed 0 bases at V and 8 bases at J, with 8 bases between. From germline, CDR1 is MNHEY and CDR2 SVGEGT. DNA for the CDR3: TGTGCCAGCAGTTACTCCTCGTCGGACACCATATATTTT. Translation: CASSYSSSDTIYF.

The V and J genes are TRBV2 and TRBJ1-6; no definite D call. V shed 8 bases and J shed 4 bases, with 12 bases lying between them. CDR3 length equals 14 residues. Germline assignment: CDR1 SNHLY and CDR2 FYNNEI. Written as DNA, the CDR3 is TGTGCCAGCGTCGCGGAGCCGTATAATTCACCCCTCCACTTT. It yields the protein CASVAEPYNSPLHF.

The V call is TRBV6-5, the J call TRBJ1-6; no clear D gene. Between the trimmed V and J ends, which lost 6 bases and 14 bases, there was a span of 20 bases. Per the germline V gene, CDR1 is MNHEY and CDR2 is SVGAGI. The CDR3 contains 14 residues. CDR3 region: CASSRDQGTGTLHF. As DNA, the CDR3 is TGTGCCAGCAGCCGGGATCAAGGTACCGGGACCCTCCACTTT.